The rows below give T cell receptor beta chains drawn from one sample of a study of CXCR3-negative and CXCR3-positive naive CD8 T cells. TCRdb reworked the 5' RACE reads into one entry per CDR3 protein, no DNA. The table for this sample gives 50,000 to 75,000 distinct CDR3 sequences. The sequenced sample consisted of naive CXCR3- CD8+ T cells from blood. The receptors shown here come from a human donor in good health. Some clones in this sample may be carry-over from other donors' samples. Both conserved end residues are part of each CDR3.

CASSPSRTSGDYEQYF | TRBJ2-7 | TRBV13
CASSLVQGEAFF | TRBJ1-1 | TRBV5-1
CASSQDRSYNEQFF | TRBJ2-1 | TRBV14
CASSLGGGLSYEQYF | TRBJ2-7 | TRBV7-8
CSEKTGQGAGEAFF | TRBJ1-1 | TRBV29-1
CASSLLQGYQETQYF | TRBJ2-5 | TRBV7-8
CASSPADRGSGANVLTF | TRBJ2-6 | TRBV7-9
CASCLAEDRVNTEAFF | TRBJ1-1 | TRBV12-2
CASSHGPAYEQYF | TRBJ2-7 | TRBV14
CASSLDFPTDTQYF | TRBJ2-3 | TRBV7-6
CASHGSWGSVVGHNGYTF | TRBJ1-2 | TRBV2
CASSLGDPAYEQYF | TRBJ2-7 | TRBV5-1
CSGGRGDYNEQFF | TRBJ2-1 | TRBV20-1
CSATGTSSQNEQFF | TRBJ2-1 | TRBV29-1
CASEDGEDYEQYF | TRBJ2-7 | TRBV6-2/TRBV6-3
CSVVQGSYEQYF | TRBJ2-7 | TRBV29-1
CASSYSHDEQFF | TRBJ2-1 | TRBV6-2/TRBV6-3
CASSVDRDNEQFF | TRBJ2-1 | TRBV9
CSVAGTGAQGVAGELFF | TRBJ2-2 | TRBV29-1
CAWRGPTNTGELFF | TRBJ2-2 | TRBV30
CSVSGTNYNEQFF | TRBJ2-1 | TRBV29-1
CASSLDLTDTQYF | TRBJ2-3 | TRBV7-3
CASSGTGGEQYF | TRBJ2-7 | TRBV7-9
CASSLGGSQETQYF | TRBJ2-5 | TRBV7-2
CSVFGSSTEAFF | TRBJ1-1 | TRBV29-1
CSVDPGLAYEQFF | TRBJ2-1 | TRBV29-1
CASSPPNNEQFF | TRBJ2-1 | TRBV27
CASSSVTGFAYEQYF | TRBJ2-7 | TRBV12-3/TRBV12-4
CASSIWTEFYEQYF | TRBJ2-7 | TRBV7-2
CASSLGTSSLAKNIQYF | TRBJ2-4 | TRBV14
CASSLLTDMNTEAFF | TRBJ1-1 | TRBV3-1
CASSSGTSGGLWNEQFF | TRBJ2-1 | TRBV7-3
CASSSRDGYEQYF | TRBJ2-7 | TRBV7-6